The rows below give T cell receptor beta chains drawn from one sample of a study of T cells in Graves' hyperthyroidism and ophthalmopathy. TCRdb re-analysed the multiplex PCR reads in MiXCR, keeping a single row per CDR3 protein. The data contain approximately 590,000 distinct CDR3 sequences, approximately 14% of them singletons. The specimen was blood. Receptors originate from a woman in her 30s with Graves' hyperthyroidism. CDR3s leave out the opening cysteine and the closing phenylalanine or tryptophan.

J,V,CDR3
TRBJ2-1,TRBV27,LAGDSYYNEQF
TRBJ2-7,TRBV19,ASRNSGSSYEQY
TRBJ2-7,TRBV11-2,ASSLDRQGYEQY
TRBJ1-5,TRBV4-2,ASSQVMGVIDQPQH
TRBJ2-7,TRBV6-2/TRBV6-3,ASSYKFDYEQY
TRBJ1-2,TRBV20-1,SARTGYGYT
TRBJ2-1,TRBV20-1,SARGDTYNEQF
TRBJ2-1,TRBV7-2,ASSLVRRPENEQF
TRBJ2-1,TRBV20-1,SASTGTPQNEQF
TRBJ2-1,TRBV11-3,ASSFGLAGVYNEQF
TRBJ2-1,TRBV19,ASSILASGLYNEQF
TRBJ1-1,TRBV10-3,AITGQTNTEAF
TRBJ2-2,TRBV7-3,ASSSQGDRTGELF